The TCR beta chain described here comes from a study of memory CD4+ T cells and cytomegalovirus serostatus. Data came from immunoSEQ multiplex PCR; TCRdb stores just in-frame clones and leaves some out. Here the sample spans under 75,000 clones, around 80% being singletons. Study-wide points: CMV serostatus prediction reached median AUC approximately 0.96, or 0.89 with US-trained model. The CMV-associated TCR signature appears largely within the CD4+ memory repertoire.

A word on this clone: Its antigen is not known.

Single viable CD3+CD4+CD8-CD45RO+ cells were sorted as the memory CD4+ T cells. Donors' CMV status reflects serum IgG against pp150, pp28, p38, p52. CD4+ T cells were isolated by positive magnetic selection. The CDR3 is 14 residues long. The V end lost 6 bases, the J end lost 5 bases, and 16 bases lay between the germline ends. Germline V gene sequence: CDR1 MNHEY, CDR2 SVGAGI. The chain recombines TRBV6-5 with TRBJ1-2; D might be TRBD1 (5 bases). The sample consisted of memory CD4+ T cells from blood. The sequence was obtained from an adult in good health and CMV-seronegative. Some clones in this sample may be carry-over from other donors' samples. This chain's CDR3 is CASRSGTQLYGYTF. The CDR3 DNA follows: TGTGCCAGCAGATCCGGGACCCAATTATATGGCTACACCTTC.